This TCR beta chain was captured by sequencing in a study of response to subunit inactivated influenza vaccine. Study-level findings and limits: Authors suggested each seasonal influenza vaccination recruits few new T cells.

With respect to this clonotype: The antigen remains unidentified.

MiXCR was run by TCRdb on the RT-PCR reads, yielding one entry per CDR3 protein. The sample yields about 500,000 distinct CDR3 sequences, 6.5% to 8% seen once. Here the sequenced sample was PBMCs from blood, taken around 2 years after vaccination. This clonotype was obtained from a man aged 50-75 years who received an inactivated influenza vaccine.

The CDR3 sequence: CSASLLGTPTGELFF. The CDR3 coding sequence is TGCAGTGCTAGTCTCCTAGGGACTCCTACCGGGGAGCTGTTTTTT. The chain carries TRBV20-1 and TRBJ2-2; the D gene is possibly TRBD2 (6 bases). The CDR3 is 15 amino acids. Deletions cut 3 bases from V and 5 bases from J, with 16 bases between. Per germline, CDR1 DFQATT and CDR2 SNEGSKA (reference sequence).